These 8 T cell receptor beta chains were sequenced from one sample in a study of T cells in localized non-small cell lung cancer. The protocol was immunoSEQ multiplex PCR, while the TCRdb copy is restricted to in-frame clones and leaves out a portion. This table holds fewer than 35,000 clones, about 91% found once. This sample comprised PBMCs, obtained before any cancer treatment. The origin of the receptors is a man between 40 and 75 years old with stage II lung adenocarcinoma.

This chain joins TRBV25-1 and TRBJ2-1; 9 nucleotides agree with TRBD2. Unmatched junction bases numbered 17, after V lost 4 bases and J lost 7 bases. The length of the CDR3 is 18 residues. Germline CDR1 and CDR2: MGHDK and SYGVNS. CDR3: CASSGIPPWGGRGNEQFF. The CDR3 nucleotides read TGTGCCAGCAGTGGAATCCCACCGTGGGGCGGGAGGGGTAATGAGCAGTTCTTC.

This clone was picked up one time. J is TRBJ1-5 and V is TRBV19, with 12 nucleotides matching TRBD1. The CDR3 is made up of 16 amino acids. V was clipped by 7 bases and J by 5 bases; unmatched bases: 9. Germline lookup yields CDR1 LNHDA and CDR2 SQIVND (reference sequence). The CDR3 DNA reads TGTGCCAGTACCCATACCGGGACAGGGGGCCATCAGCCCCAGCATTTT. Its protein is CASTHTGTGGHQPQHF.

The V gene is TRBV9, the J gene TRBJ2-4; D possibly matches TRBD1 or TRBD2 (5 bases each). The CDR3 contains 18 residues. Per the germline V gene, CDR1 is SGDLS and CDR2 is YYNGEE. V gave up 3 bases and J gave up 0 bases, with 19 bases separating them. Here the CDR3 DNA reads TGTGCCAGCAGCGCTGGGGGTGGCAGGGCGGAAGCCAAAAACATTCAGTACTTC. The encoded protein is CASSAGGGRAEAKNIQYF.

The chain couples TRBV29-1 to TRBJ1-1; D gene uncertain. Trimming cost V 6 bases and J 4 bases, with 6 bases left between them. CDR1 is SQVTM and CDR2 is ANQGSEA in the germline V gene. The CDR3 length is 10 residues. Written as DNA, the CDR3 is TGCAGCGTAGCAGTCACTGAAGCTTTCTTT. This translates into CSVAVTEAFF.

J is TRBJ2-1 and V is TRBV5-1; D gene uncertain. Germline values: CDR1 SGHRS, CDR2 YFSETQ. V shed 2 bases and J shed 10 bases, with 16 bases lying between them. CDR3 length equals 14 residues. The CDR3 loop reads CASSFGPRTSEQFF. CDR3 DNA sequence: TGCGCCAGCAGCTTTGGCCCTAGAACGAGCGAGCAGTTCTTC.

This clone was observed once. The chain uses TRBV11-3 and TRBJ1-4; TRBD1 matches 10 bases. There are 16 residues in the CDR3. Germline V gene sequence: CDR1 SGHNT, CDR2 YENEEA. V lost 3 bases, J lost 2 bases, and 3 bases stayed unmatched. CDR3 nucleotide sequence: TGTGCCAGCAGCTTGGGGACAGGGGACACTAATGAAAAACTGTTTTTT. Translated, it gives CASSLGTGDTNEKLFF.

This clone showed up just once. V usage is TRBV19 and J usage is TRBJ1-1; no firm D call. CDR3 size: 14 residues. Germline CDR1 and CDR2: LNHDA and SQIVND (reference sequence). V was pared by 3 bases and J by 0 bases, with 8 bases between. The CDR3 coding sequence is TGTGCCAGTAGTATCGGGCTACTGAACACTGAAGCTTTCTTT. Amino acids: CASSIGLLNTEAFF. Combining the CDR3 with reference TRBV19 and TRBJ1-1 gives the whole variable domain DGGITQSPKYLFRKEGQNVTLSCEQNLNHDAMYWYRQDPGQGLRLIYYSQIVNDFQKGDIAEGYSVSREKKESFPLTVTSAQKNPTAFYLCASSIGLLNTEAFFGQGTRLTVV.

The V call is TRBV5-1, the J call TRBJ2-4; TRBD2 matches 7 bases. The CDR3 contains 16 residues. J lost 2 bases, V lost 0 bases, and 5 bases had no gene match. Looked up from germline, CDR1 is SGHRS and CDR2 is YFSETQ. In nucleotides, the CDR3 is TGCGCCAGCAGCTTGGTTGCCGGGAGGCCCAAAAACATTCAGTACTTC. Amino acids: CASSLVAGRPKNIQYF.